This is a list of T cell receptor beta chains from one sample in a study of blood T cell repertoires in COVID-19. Clones were read by immunoSEQ multiplex PCR, and TCRdb kept only the in-frame ones, dropping some. Here the sample spans tens of thousands of clones, about 76% being singletons. What was sequenced was peripheral blood. All receptors come from a woman aged 80 or over with COVID-19, enrolled during active disease. Each CDR3 is given with its conserved first and last residue. A D gene is named only where the DNA matches it firmly. Rows may omit the clone size; those that give it use once, few, many or a size class.

clone size	D gene	V gene	CDR3 length	J gene	CDR3 protein	CDR3 DNA
once	NA	TRBV10-3	15	TRBJ1-5	CAISDGGYGNQPQHF	TGTGCCATCAGCGATGGGGGGTATGGCAATCAGCCCCAGCATTTT
NA	TRBD2	TRBV5-1	16	TRBJ2-7	CASSFQVREGSYEQYF	TGCGCCAGCAGCTTCCAGGTGCGGGAGGGCTCCTACGAGCAGTACTTC
NA	NA	TRBV9	14	TRBJ2-5	CASSTPHREETQYF	TGTGCCAGCAGTACTCCCCACAGGGAAGAGACCCAGTACTTC
NA	TRBD1	TRBV6-5	15	TRBJ1-4	CASSGTGGEYEKLFF	TGTGCCAGCAGCGGTACAGGGGGCGAGTATGAAAAACTGTTTTTT
NA	TRBD1	TRBV27	14	TRBJ2-5	CASSLSGQGVTQYF	TGTGCCAGCAGTTTATCGGGACAGGGGGTGACCCAGTACTTC
NA	TRBD2	TRBV2	16	TRBJ2-1	CASSEVLAGVDNEQFF	TGTGCCAGCAGTGAAGTGCTAGCGGGAGTGGACAATGAGCAGTTCTTC
NA	NA	TRBV4-1	13	TRBJ2-5	CASSTGLQETQYF	TGCGCCAGCAGCACAGGGCTTCAAGAGACCCAGTACTTC
NA	NA	TRBV18	15	TRBJ1-3	CASSPSTVSGNTIYF	TGTGCCAGCTCACCATCGACAGTCTCTGGAAACACCATATATTTT
NA	NA	TRBV4-2	14	TRBJ2-5	CASSQTRKPETQYF	TGTGCCAGCAGCCAAACTAGAAAACCAGAGACCCAGTACTTC
NA	NA	TRBV3-1/TRBV3-2	15	TRBJ2-4	CASGGFPGSKNIQYF	TGTGCCAGCGGGGGGTTCCCCGGTTCCAAAAACATTCAGTACTTC
NA	TRBD2	TRBV9	16	TRBJ2-3	CASSVGPGGSTDTQYF	TGTGCCAGCAGCGTAGGGCCGGGAGGCAGCACAGATACGCAGTATTTT
NA	NA	TRBV21-1	17	TRBJ1-6	CASSTYGGGLYNSPLHF	TGTGCCAGCAGCACATACGGGGGGGGATTGTATAATTCACCCCTCCACTTT
NA	TRBD2	TRBV10-1	15	TRBJ2-3	CASSTIAGGPDTQYF	TGCGCCAGCAGCACAATAGCGGGAGGCCCAGATACGCAGTATTTT
NA	TRBD1	TRBV11-2	14	TRBJ2-5	CASSRDRGQETQYF	TGTGCCAGCAGCCGGGACAGGGGACAAGAGACCCAGTACTTC
NA	NA	TRBV10-3	16	TRBJ2-7	CAISGTQQGFTYEQYF	TGTGCCATCAGTGGTACGCAACAGGGTTTCACCTACGAGCAGTACTTC
NA	NA	TRBV19	15	TRBJ2-6	CASFQPSSGANVLTF	TGTGCCAGTTTCCAACCCAGCTCTGGGGCCAACGTCCTGACTTTC
NA	NA	TRBV4-1	16	TRBJ2-7	CASSQDWSGRSYEQYF	TGCGCCAGCAGCCAAGACTGGAGCGGGCGGTCCTACGAGCAGTACTTC
NA	NA	TRBV5-8	14	TRBJ1-1	CASSSPLGYTEAFF	TGTGCCAGCAGCTCCCCCTTGGGCTACACTGAAGCTTTCTTT
NA	TRBD2	TRBV7-9	19	TRBJ2-7	CASSPSGTSGRASYYEQYF	TGTGCCAGCAGCCCGTCGGGGACTAGCGGGAGGGCCTCTTACTACGAGCAGTACTTC
NA	TRBD2	TRBV10-2	15	TRBJ2-3	CASISSGRVTDTQYF	TGCGCCAGCATAAGTAGCGGGAGGGTGACAGATACGCAGTATTTT
NA	TRBD1	TRBV7-3	15	TRBJ2-7	CASSSSGTGVSEQYF	TGTGCCAGCAGCTCTTCCGGGACAGGGGTGAGCGAGCAGTACTTC
NA	NA	TRBV7-9	15	TRBJ1-5	CASSLESGNNQPQHF	TGTGCCAGCAGCTTAGAATCAGGGAACAATCAGCCCCAGCATTTT
NA	NA	TRBV7-8	16	TRBJ1-1	CASSLAGQTWGTEAFF	TGTGCCAGCAGCTTAGCAGGACAGACATGGGGAACTGAAGCTTTCTTT
NA	NA	TRBV2	18	TRBJ1-2	CASSDRIGNRVANGGYTF	TGTGCCAGCAGTGATAGGATTGGGAACAGGGTGGCTAATGGTGGCTACACCTTC
NA	NA	TRBV5-1	14	TRBJ1-6	CASSPGDTSLPLHF	TGCGCCAGCAGCCCAGGGGACACCTCTTTACCCCTCCACTTT
NA	NA	TRBV5-1	14	TRBJ1-4	CASRKRQGGEKLFF	TGCGCCAGCAGAAAGAGGCAGGGTGGTGAAAAACTGTTTTTT
NA	NA	TRBV9	15	TRBJ2-1	CASSVEDVEYNEQFF	TGTGCCAGCAGCGTAGAAGATGTAGAATACAATGAGCAGTTCTTC
NA	NA	TRBV27	16	TRBJ1-4	CASSFQGDTGNEKLFF	TGTGCCAGCAGTTTCCAGGGTGATACGGGTAATGAAAAACTGTTTTTT
NA	TRBD1	TRBV27	14	TRBJ2-7	CASRARTGLYEQYF	TGTGCCAGCAGGGCCCGGACAGGGCTCTACGAGCAGTACTTC
NA	TRBD1	TRBV19	15	TRBJ1-3	CASSETTGFGNTIYF	TGTGCCAGTAGTGAAACGACAGGGTTTGGAAACACCATATATTTT
NA	TRBD2	TRBV6-5	15	TRBJ2-5	CASGVAGGGPETQYF	TGTGCCAGCGGGGTAGCGGGAGGTGGTCCAGAGACCCAGTACTTC
NA	NA	TRBV10-3	15	TRBJ2-7	CAISESERVSYEQYF	TGTGCCATCAGTGAGTCGGAGCGGGTCTCCTACGAGCAGTACTTC
NA	NA	TRBV4-1	14	TRBJ2-5	CASSQVFIRETQYF	TGCGCCAGCAGCCAAGTTTTTATTAGAGAGACCCAGTACTTC
NA	TRBD2	TRBV27	14	TRBJ2-1	CASSFGTSGMGQFF	TGTGCCAGCAGTTTCGGGACTAGCGGGATGGGGCAGTTCTTC
NA	TRBD1	TRBV25-1	16	TRBJ2-6	CASSGDRGTGANVLTF	TGTGCCAGCAGTGGGGACAGGGGGACTGGGGCCAACGTCCTGACTTTC
NA	NA	TRBV16	13	TRBJ1-6	CASSQSGPAPLHF	TGTGCCAGCAGCCAATCGGGCCCAGCTCCCCTCCACTTT
once	TRBD1	TRBV5-4	13	TRBJ1-4	CASGTATNEKLFF	TGTGCCAGCGGGACAGCAACTAATGAAAAACTGTTTTTT
NA	TRBD1	TRBV24-1	17	TRBJ2-7	CATSDTPGQGKFHEQYF	TGTGCCACCAGTGATACTCCAGGACAGGGTAAATTCCACGAGCAGTACTTC
few	TRBD2	TRBV10-2	13	TRBJ2-7	CASSLSSGYEQYF	TGCGCCAGCAGTCTTTCTAGCGGCTACGAGCAGTACTTC
few	TRBD1	TRBV4-1	14	TRBJ1-1	CASSRDRPGAEAFF	TGCGCCAGCAGTCGGGACAGGCCAGGCGCTGAAGCTTTCTTT
once	NA	TRBV27	14	TRBJ2-7	CASSAHWPPYEQYF	TGTGCCAGCAGTGCCCATTGGCCTCCCTACGAGCAGTACTTC
NA	TRBD1	TRBV27	15	TRBJ1-1	CASSLAGGLGTEAFF	TGTGCCAGCAGTTTGGCAGGGGGGCTGGGCACTGAAGCTTTCTTT
NA	TRBD1	TRBV5-6	14	TRBJ2-2	CASSRGRGTGELFF	TGTGCCAGCAGCAGGGGGCGAGGCACCGGGGAGCTGTTTTTT
NA	NA	TRBV6-6	14	TRBJ2-2	CASSLYWNTGELFF	TGTGCCAGCAGTTTGTACTGGAACACCGGGGAGCTGTTTTTT
few	NA	TRBV7-9	15	TRBJ1-2	CASSLIGDLNYGYTF	TGTGCCAGCAGCTTAATAGGGGATTTAAACTATGGCTACACCTTC
NA	TRBD2	TRBV6-5	15	TRBJ2-3	CASRSGTSGTDTQYF	TGTGCCAGCAGATCCGGGACTAGCGGCACAGATACGCAGTATTTT
NA	TRBD2	TRBV19	17	TRBJ2-1	CASSMFRLAGGSNEQFF	TGTGCCAGTAGTATGTTCCGGCTAGCGGGAGGCTCCAATGAGCAGTTCTTC
NA	TRBD1	TRBV19	14	TRBJ2-1	CASSVGQGGNEQFF	TGTGCCAGTAGTGTGGGACAGGGGGGGAATGAGCAGTTCTTC
NA	NA	TRBV24-1	12	TRBJ2-1	CATSDPSTGQFF	TGTGCCACCAGTGACCCAAGTACCGGGCAGTTCTTC
NA	TRBD2	TRBV15	15	TRBJ2-1	CATSSQTSGDNEQFF	TGTGCCACCAGCAGTCAGACTAGCGGGGACAATGAGCAGTTCTTC